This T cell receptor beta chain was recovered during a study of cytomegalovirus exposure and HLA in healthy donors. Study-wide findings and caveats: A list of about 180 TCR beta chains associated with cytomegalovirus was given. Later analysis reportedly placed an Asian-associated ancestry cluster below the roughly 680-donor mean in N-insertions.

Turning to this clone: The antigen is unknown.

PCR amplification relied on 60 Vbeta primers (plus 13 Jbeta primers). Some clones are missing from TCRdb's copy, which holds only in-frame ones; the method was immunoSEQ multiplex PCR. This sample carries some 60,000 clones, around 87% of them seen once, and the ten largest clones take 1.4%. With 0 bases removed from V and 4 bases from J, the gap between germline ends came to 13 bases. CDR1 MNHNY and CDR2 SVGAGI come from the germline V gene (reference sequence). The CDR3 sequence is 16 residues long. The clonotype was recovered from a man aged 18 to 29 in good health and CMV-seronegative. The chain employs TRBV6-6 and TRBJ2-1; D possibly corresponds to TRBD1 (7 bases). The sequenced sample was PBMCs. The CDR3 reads CASSYSLEGAYNEQFF. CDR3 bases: TGTGCCAGCAGTTACTCCTTGGAGGGGGCATACAATGAGCAGTTCTTC.